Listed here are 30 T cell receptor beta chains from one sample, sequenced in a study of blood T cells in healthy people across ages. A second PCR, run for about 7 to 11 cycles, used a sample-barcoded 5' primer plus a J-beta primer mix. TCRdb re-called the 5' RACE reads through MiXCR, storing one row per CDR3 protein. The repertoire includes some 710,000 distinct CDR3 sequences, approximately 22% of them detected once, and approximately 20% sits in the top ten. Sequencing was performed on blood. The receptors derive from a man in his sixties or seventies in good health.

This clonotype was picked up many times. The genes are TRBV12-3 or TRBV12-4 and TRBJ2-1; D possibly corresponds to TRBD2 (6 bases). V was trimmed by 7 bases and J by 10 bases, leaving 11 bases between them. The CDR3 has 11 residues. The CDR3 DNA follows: TGTGCCAGCACCCCTGGGGGGGAGCAGTTCTTC. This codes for CASTPGGEQFF.

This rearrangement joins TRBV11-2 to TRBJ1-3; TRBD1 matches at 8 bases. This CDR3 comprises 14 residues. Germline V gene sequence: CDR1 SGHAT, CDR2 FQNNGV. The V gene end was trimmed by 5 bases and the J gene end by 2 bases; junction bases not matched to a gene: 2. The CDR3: CASSKDRAGNTIYF. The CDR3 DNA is TGTGCCAGCAGCAAGGACAGGGCTGGAAACACCATATATTTT.

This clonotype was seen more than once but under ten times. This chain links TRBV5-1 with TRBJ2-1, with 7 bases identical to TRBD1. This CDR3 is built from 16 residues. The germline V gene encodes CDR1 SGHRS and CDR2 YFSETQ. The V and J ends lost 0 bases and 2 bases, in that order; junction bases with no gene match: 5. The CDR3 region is CASSLGQGQPYNEQFF. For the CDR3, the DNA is TGCGCCAGCAGCTTGGGTCAGGGACAGCCCTACAATGAGCAGTTCTTC.

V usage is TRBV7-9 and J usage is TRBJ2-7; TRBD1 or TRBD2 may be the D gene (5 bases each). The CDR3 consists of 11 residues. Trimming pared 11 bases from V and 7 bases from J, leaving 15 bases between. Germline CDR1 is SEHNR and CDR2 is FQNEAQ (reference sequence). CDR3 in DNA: TGTGCCGGGACGGGTGCGAGTGAGCAGTACTTC. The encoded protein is CAGTGASEQYF.

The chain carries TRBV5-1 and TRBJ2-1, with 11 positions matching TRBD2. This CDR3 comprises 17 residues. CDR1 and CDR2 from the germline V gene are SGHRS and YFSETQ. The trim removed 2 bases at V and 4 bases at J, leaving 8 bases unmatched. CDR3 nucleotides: TGCGCCAGCAGCTTCTCCTCCGGGACTAGCGGATACAATGAGCAGTTCTTC. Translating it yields CASSFSSGTSGYNEQFF.

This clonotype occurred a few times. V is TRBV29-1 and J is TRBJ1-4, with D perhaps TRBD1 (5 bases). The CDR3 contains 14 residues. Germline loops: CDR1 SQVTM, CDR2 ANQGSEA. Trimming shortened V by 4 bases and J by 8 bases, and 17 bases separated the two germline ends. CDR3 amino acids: CSVADTFPGEKLFF. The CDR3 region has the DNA TGCAGCGTTGCGGACACTTTTCCGGGGGAAAAACTGTTTTTT.

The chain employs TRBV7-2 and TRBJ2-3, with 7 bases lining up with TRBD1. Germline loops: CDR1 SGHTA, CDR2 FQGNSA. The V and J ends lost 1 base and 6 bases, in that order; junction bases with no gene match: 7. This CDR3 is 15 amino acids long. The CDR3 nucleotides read TGTGCCAGCAGCTTAGGGGACAGTCGGTCTGATACGCAGTATTTT. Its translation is CASSLGDSRSDTQYF.

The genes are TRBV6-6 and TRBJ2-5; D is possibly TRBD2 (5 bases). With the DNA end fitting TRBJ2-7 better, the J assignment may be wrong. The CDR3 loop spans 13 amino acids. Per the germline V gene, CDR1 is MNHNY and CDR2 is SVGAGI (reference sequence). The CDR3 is CASNGLPGDEQYF. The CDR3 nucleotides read TGTGCCAGCAATGGACTCCCAGGTGACGAGCAGTACTTC.

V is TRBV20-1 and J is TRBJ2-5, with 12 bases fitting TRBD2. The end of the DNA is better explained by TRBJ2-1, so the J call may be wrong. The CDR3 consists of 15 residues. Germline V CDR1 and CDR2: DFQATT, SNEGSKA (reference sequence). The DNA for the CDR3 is TGCAGTGCTAGAGAGACGGGACTAGCGGGCAATGAGCAGTTCTTC. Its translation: CSARETGLAGNEQFF.

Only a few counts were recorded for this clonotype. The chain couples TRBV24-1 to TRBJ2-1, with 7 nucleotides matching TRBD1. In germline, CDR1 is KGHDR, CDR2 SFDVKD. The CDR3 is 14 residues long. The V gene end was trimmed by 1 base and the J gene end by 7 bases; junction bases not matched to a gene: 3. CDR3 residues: CATSDLDRVNEQFF. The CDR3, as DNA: TGTGCCACCAGTGATTTAGACAGGGTGAATGAGCAGTTCTTC.

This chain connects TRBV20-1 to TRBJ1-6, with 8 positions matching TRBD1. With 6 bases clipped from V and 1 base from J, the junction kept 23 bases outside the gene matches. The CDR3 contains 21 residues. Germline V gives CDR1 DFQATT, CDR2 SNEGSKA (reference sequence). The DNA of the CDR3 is TGCAGTGCCTGGTGGCCGGGACAGGAAATAAAAGGGGAGTCCTATAATTCACCCCTCCACTTT. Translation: CSAWWPGQEIKGESYNSPLHF.

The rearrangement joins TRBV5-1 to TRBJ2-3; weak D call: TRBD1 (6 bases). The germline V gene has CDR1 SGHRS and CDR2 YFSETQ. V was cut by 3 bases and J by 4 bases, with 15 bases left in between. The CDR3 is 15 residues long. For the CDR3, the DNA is TGCGCCAGCAGCTATACCCGGGACAATCCAGATACGCAGTATTTT. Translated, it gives CASSYTRDNPDTQYF.

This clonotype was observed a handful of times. CDR3 region: CASSVGGAREKLFF. CDR3 nucleotide sequence: TGTGCCAGCAGCGTAGGTGGAGCAAGGGAAAAACTGTTTTTT. The genes are TRBV9 and TRBJ1-4; D is unresolved. Per the germline V gene, CDR1 is SGDLS and CDR2 is YYNGEE. V was cut by 0 bases and J by 8 bases, with 11 bases left in between. The CDR3 is made up of 14 amino acids. Supplemented by reference TRBV9 and TRBJ1-4, the full variable domain reads DSGVTQTPKHLITATGQRVTLRCSPRSGDLSVYWYQQSLDQGLQFLIQYYNGEERAKGNILERFSAQQFPDLHSELNLSSLELGDSALYFCASSVGGAREKLFFGSGTQLSVL.

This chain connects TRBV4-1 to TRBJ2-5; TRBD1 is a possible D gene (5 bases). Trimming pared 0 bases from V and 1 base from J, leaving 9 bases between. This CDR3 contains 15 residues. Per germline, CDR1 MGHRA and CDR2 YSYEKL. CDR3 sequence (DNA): TGCGCCAGCAGCCAAGATCAAGGGGTCCAAGAGACCCAGTACTTC. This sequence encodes CASSQDQGVQETQYF.

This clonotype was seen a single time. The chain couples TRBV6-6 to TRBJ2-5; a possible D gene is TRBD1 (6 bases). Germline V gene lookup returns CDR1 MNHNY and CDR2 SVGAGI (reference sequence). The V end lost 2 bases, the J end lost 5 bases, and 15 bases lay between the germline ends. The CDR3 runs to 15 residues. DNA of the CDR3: TGTGCCAGCAGTTACGTTCCAGGGACATCGGAGACCCAGTACTTC. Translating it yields CASSYVPGTSETQYF.

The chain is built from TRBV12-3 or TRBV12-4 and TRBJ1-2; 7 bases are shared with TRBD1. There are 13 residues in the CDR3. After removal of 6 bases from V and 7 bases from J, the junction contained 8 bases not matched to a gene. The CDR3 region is CASSRQGPLGYTF. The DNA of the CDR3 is TGTGCCAGCAGCCGACAGGGCCCCCTTGGCTACACCTTC.

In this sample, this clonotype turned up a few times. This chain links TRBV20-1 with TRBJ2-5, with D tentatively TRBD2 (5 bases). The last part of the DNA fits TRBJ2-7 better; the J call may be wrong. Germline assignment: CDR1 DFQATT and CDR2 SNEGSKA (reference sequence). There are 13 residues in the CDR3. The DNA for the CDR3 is TGCAGTGCTAGAGTTGAGGGATGGTACGAGCAGTACTTC. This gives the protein CSARVEGWYEQYF.

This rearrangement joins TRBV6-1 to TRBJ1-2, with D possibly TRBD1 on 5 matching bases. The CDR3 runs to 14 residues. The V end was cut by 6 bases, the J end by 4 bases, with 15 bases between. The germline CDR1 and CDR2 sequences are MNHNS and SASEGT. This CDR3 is CASSHEAGGYGYTF. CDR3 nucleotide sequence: TGTGCCAGCAGCCACGAGGCTGGGGGCTATGGCTACACCTTC.

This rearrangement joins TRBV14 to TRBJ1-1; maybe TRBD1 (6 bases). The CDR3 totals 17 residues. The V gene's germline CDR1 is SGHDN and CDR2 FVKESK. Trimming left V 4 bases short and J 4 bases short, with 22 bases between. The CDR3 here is CASSPSSGALRATEAFF. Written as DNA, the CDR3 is TGTGCCAGCAGCCCCTCCTCGGGGGCACTGCGGGCCACTGAAGCTTTCTTT.

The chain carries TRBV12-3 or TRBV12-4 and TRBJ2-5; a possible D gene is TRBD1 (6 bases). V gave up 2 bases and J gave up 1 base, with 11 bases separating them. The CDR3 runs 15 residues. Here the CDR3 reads CASSLRQTGQETQYF. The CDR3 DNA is TGTGCCAGCAGTTTACGCCAGACAGGCCAAGAGACCCAGTACTTC.

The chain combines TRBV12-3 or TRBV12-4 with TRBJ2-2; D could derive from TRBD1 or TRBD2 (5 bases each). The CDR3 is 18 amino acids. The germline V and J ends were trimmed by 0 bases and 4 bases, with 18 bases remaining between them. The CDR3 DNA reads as TGTGCCAGCAGTTTAGCGGCCTTTAGCTTTGGGGGCACCGGGGAGCTGTTTTTT. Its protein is CASSLAAFSFGGTGELFF.

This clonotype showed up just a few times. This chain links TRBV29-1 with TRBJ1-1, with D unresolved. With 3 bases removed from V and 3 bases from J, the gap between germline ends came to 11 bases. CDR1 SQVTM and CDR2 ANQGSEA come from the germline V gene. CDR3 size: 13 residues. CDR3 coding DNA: TGCAGCGTTGATGCGGGCCGGGACACTGAAGCTTTCTTT. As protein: CSVDAGRDTEAFF. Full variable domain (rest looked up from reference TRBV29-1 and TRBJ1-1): SAVISQKPSRDICQRGTSLTIQCQVDSQVTMMFWYRQQPGQSLTLIATANQGSEATYESGFVIDKFPISRPNLTFSTLTVSNMSPEDSSIYLCSVDAGRDTEAFFGQGTRLTVV.

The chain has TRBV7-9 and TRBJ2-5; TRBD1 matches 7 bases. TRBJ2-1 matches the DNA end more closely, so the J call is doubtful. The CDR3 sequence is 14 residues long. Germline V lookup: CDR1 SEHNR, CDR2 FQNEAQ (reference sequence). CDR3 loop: CASSGLGQNNEQFF. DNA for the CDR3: TGTGCCAGCAGCGGACTGGGACAGAACAATGAGCAGTTCTTC.

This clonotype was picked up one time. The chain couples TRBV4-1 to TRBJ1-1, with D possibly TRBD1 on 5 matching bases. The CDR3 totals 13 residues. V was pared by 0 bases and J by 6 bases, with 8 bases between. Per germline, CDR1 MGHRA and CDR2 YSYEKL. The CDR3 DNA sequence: TGCGCCAGCAGCCAAGATCAGGGCCCTGAAGCTTTCTTT. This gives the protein CASSQDQGPEAFF.

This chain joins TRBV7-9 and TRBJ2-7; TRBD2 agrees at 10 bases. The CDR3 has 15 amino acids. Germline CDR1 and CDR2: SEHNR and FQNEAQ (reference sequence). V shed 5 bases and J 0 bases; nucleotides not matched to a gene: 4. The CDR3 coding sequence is TGTGCCAGCAGCCCCGGGACTAGCGTCTCCTACGAGCAGTACTTC. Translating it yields CASSPGTSVSYEQYF.

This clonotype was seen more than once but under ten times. DNA of the CDR3: TGCGCCAGCAGCCAATTTGGAGGGGCAGCCAATGAGCAGTTCTTC. This gives the protein CASSQFGGAANEQFF. The chain employs TRBV4-3 and TRBJ2-1; possible D gene TRBD2, 6 bases. This CDR3 is built from 15 residues. CDR1 LGHNA and CDR2 YSLEER come from the germline V gene. V gave up 2 bases and J gave up 6 bases, with 14 bases separating them.

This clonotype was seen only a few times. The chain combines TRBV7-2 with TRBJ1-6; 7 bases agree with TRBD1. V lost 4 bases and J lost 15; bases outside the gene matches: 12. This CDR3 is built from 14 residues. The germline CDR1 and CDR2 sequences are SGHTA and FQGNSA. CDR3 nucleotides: TGTGCCAGCAGCTCAAGTTTGGGGACAGTTCGCCTCCACTTT. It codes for CASSSSLGTVRLHF.

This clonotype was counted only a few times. The CDR3 DNA reads as TGTGCCACCAGTGGTGGGACTAGGTACAATGAGCAGTTCTTC. This sequence encodes CATSGGTRYNEQFF. The gene calls are TRBV24-1 and TRBJ2-1; 8 positions match TRBD2. Germline V gene sequence: CDR1 KGHDR, CDR2 SFDVKD. The CDR3 runs 14 residues. V lost 5 bases, J lost 4 bases, and 3 bases stayed unmatched.

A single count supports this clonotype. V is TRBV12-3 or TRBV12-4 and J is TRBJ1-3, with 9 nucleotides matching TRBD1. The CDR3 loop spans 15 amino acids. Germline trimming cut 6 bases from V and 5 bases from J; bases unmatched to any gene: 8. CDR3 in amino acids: CASRDRGGLRNTIYF. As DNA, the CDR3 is TGTGCCAGCAGGGACAGGGGAGGTTTAAGAAACACCATATATTTT.

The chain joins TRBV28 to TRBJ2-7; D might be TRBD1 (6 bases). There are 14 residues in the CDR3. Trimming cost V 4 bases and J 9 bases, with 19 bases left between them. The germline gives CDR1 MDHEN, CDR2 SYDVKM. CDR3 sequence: CASSSTRTVRGQYF. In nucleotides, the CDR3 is TGTGCCAGCAGTTCGACCCGGACAGTGCGTGGGCAGTACTTC.